These T cell receptor beta chains were read from a single sample in a study of post-analysis software for immune sequencing data. MiXCR, run by TCRdb on the PCR reads, gives a single entry per CDR3 protein. The data contain about 770,000 distinct CDR3 sequences, around 42% of them singletons. The sequenced sample consisted of blood. Every receptor here comes from a girl aged 5-17 years with multiple sclerosis. Each CDR3 is given with its conserved first and last residue.

>TRBV15|14|.
CATSRDVGEGTQYF
>TRBV20-1|17|TRBJ1-2
CSAPISDKGGRWWGYTF
>TRBV6-5|18|TRBJ2-1
CASSYGLGPRGPYNEQFF
>TRBV7-3|13|TRBJ1-1
CASSLSDRLEAFF
>TRBV20-1|12|TRBJ2-3
CSAKLPRNTQYF
>TRBV6-5|18|TRBJ2-3
CAGSYSFYSSGEFDTQYF
>TRBV12-3/TRBV12-4|13|TRBJ1-2
CASSPGQLYGYTF
>TRBV4-2|17|TRBJ2-7
CASSQDVPGQGSHEQYF
>TRBV29-1|12|TRBJ2-2
CSAARDTGELFF
>TRBV10-3|13|TRBJ1-6
CATGLGGDSPLHF
>TRBV12-3/TRBV12-4|11|TRBJ1-2
CASRFNYGYTF
>TRBV6-2/TRBV6-3|20|TRBJ2-1
CASSYSIKTSGRATYNEQFF
>TRBV20-1|12|TRBJ1-2
CSASGENYGYTF
>TRBV29-1|12|TRBJ2-2
CSVYLNTGELFF
>TRBV20-1|15|TRBJ2-3
CSARDNRAYRDTQYF
>TRBV6-6|15|TRBJ2-7
CASSYRWQKIYEQYF
>TRBV30|14|.
CACFGAGSWNEQYF
>TRBV7-6|16|TRBJ2-7
CASSLETSGTNYEQYF
>TRBV10-3|15|TRBJ2-3
CAISTSSGSTDTQYF
>TRBV20-1|14|TRBJ2-3
CSATGPPYTDTQYF
>TRBV20-1|16|TRBJ2-7
CSAVGRTVSPSYEQYF
>TRBV7-2|15|TRBJ2-3
CASSETSGRADTQYF
>TRBV7-9|16|TRBJ2-3
CASSLGTERFGGTQYF
>TRBV6-5|16|TRBJ2-1
CASSPGDRGPYNEQFF
>TRBV20-1|13|TRBJ2-7
CSASRLFNYEQYF
>TRBV10-2|15|TRBJ2-7
CASSGGAGSAYEQYF
>TRBV9|14|TRBJ2-6
CASSVDSGANVLTF
>TRBV3-1|15|TRBJ2-7
CASSQVAGSADEQYF
>TRBV7-2|17|TRBJ2-7
CASSPRDRLRSSYEQYF
>TRBV6-5|17|TRBJ2-1
CASSYSSLPSSYNEQFF
>TRBV12-3/TRBV12-4|16|TRBJ2-1
CASGGLAGGGGNEQFF
>TRBV28|10|TRBJ2-1
CATRYNEQFF
>TRBV7-3|16|TRBJ2-7
CASSAKGGTGLYEQYF